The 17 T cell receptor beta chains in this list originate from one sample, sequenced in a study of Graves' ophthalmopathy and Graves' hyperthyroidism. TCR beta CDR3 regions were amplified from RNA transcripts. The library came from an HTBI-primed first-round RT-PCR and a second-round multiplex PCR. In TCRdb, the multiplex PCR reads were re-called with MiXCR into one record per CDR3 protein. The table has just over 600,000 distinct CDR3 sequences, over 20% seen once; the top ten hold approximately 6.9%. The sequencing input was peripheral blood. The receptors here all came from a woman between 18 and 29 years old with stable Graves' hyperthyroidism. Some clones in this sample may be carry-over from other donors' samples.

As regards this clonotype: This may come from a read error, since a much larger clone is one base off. For the CDR3, the DNA is TGTGCCAGCAGCTTAAGGGGGTGGAGTGGCTTCACCTTC. As protein: CASSLRGWSGFTF. The chain couples TRBV7-2 to TRBJ1-2; TRBD1 might be the D (6 bases). This CDR3 comprises 13 residues. Germline-derived CDR1 and CDR2 are SGHTA and FQGNSA.

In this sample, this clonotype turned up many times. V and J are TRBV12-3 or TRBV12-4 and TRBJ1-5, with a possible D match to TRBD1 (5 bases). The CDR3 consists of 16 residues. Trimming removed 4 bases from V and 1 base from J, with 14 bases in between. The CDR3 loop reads CASSYIRGGSNQPQHF. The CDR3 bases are TGTGCCAGCAGTTATATAAGGGGAGGAAGCAATCAGCCCCAGCATTTT.

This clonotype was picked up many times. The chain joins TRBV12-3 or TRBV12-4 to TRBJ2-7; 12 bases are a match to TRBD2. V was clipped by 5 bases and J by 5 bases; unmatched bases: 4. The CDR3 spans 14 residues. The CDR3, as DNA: TGTGCCAGCAGTGGGACTAGCGGGCTCCACGAGCAGTACTTC. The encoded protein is CASSGTSGLHEQYF.

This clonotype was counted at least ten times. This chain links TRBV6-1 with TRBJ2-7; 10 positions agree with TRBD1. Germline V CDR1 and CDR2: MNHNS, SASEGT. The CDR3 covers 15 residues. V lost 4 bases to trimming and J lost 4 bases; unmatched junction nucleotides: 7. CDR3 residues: CASSVGQDRGYEQYF. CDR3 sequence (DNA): TGTGCCAGCAGTGTGGGGCAGGACAGGGGGTACGAGCAGTACTTC.

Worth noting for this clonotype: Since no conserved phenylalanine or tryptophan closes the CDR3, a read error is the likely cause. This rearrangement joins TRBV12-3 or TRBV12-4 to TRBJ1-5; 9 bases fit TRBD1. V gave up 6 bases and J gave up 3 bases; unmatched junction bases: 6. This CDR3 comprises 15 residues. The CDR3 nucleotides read TGTGCCAGCAGCCTGACAGGGGGGAACAATCAGCCCCAGCATTTG. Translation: CASSLTGGNNQPQHL.

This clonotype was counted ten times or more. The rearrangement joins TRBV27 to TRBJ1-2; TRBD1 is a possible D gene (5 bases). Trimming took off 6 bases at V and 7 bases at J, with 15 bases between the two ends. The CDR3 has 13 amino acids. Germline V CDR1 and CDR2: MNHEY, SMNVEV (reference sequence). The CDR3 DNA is TGTGCCAGCAGATCAGGGTCCCTGGTTGGCTACACCTTC. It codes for CASRSGSLVGYTF.

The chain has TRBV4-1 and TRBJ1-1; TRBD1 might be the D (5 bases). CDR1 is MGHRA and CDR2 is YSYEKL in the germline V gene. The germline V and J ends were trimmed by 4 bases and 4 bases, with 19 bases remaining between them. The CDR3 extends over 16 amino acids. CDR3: CASSRGLQGRSTEAFF. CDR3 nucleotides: TGCGCCAGCAGCCGGGGACTGCAAGGCCGGAGCACTGAAGCTTTCTTT.

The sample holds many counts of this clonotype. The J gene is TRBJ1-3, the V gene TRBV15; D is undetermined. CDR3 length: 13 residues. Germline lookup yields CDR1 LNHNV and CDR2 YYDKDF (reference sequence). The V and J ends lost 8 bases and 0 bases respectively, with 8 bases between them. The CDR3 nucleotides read TGTGCCACCTCTAGTAACTCTGGAAACACCATATATTTT. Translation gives CATSSNSGNTIYF. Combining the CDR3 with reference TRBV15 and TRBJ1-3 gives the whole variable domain DAMVIQNPRYQVTQFGKPVTLSCSQTLNHNVMYWYQQKSSQAPKLLFHYYDKDFNNEADTPDNFQSRRPNTSFCFLDIRSPGLGDTAMYLCATSSNSGNTIYFGEGSWLTVV.

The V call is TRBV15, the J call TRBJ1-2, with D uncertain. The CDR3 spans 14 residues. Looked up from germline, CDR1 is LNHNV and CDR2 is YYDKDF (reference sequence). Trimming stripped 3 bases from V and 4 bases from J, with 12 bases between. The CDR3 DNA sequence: TGTGCCACCAGCAGGGCTAAAGGGTCCTATGGCTACACCTTC. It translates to CATSRAKGSYGYTF.

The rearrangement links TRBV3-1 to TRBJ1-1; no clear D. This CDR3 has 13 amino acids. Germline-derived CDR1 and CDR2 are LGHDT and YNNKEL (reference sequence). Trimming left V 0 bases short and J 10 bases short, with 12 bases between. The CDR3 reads CASSQEVGRGAFF. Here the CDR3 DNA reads TGTGCCAGCAGCCAAGAGGTTGGAAGAGGAGCTTTCTTT.

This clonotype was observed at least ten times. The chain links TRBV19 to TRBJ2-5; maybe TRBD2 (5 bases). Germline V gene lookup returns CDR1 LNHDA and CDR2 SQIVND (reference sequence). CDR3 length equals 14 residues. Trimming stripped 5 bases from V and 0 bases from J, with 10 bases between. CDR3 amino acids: CASSGGWNQETQYF. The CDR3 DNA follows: TGTGCCAGTAGTGGAGGTTGGAACCAAGAGACCCAGTACTTC.

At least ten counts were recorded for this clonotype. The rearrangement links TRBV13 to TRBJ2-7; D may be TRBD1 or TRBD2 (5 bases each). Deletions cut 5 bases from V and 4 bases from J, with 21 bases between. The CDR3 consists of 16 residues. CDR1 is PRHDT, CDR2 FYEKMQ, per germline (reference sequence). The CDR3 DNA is TGTGCCAGCAGCATCCAAGGGACCAAATCGGGGTACGAGCAGTACTTC. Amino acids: CASSIQGTKSGYEQYF.

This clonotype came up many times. The CDR3 region has the DNA TGTGCCAGCAGCCAAGCGGACAGGGGGAACTCACCCCTCCACTTT. Protein: CASSQADRGNSPLHF. V and J are TRBV4-2 and TRBJ1-6; 10 nucleotides match TRBD1. Germline V gene data show CDR1 as LGHNA and CDR2 as YNFKEQ. After removal of 1 base from V and 10 bases from J, the junction contained 4 bases not matched to a gene. The CDR3 is made up of 15 amino acids.

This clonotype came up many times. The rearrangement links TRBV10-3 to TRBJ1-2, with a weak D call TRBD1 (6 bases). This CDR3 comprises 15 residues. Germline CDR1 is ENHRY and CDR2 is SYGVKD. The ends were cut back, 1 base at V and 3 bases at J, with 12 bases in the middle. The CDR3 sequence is CAISEWYRVDYGYTF. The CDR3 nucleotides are TGTGCCATCAGTGAGTGGTACAGGGTTGACTATGGCTACACCTTC.

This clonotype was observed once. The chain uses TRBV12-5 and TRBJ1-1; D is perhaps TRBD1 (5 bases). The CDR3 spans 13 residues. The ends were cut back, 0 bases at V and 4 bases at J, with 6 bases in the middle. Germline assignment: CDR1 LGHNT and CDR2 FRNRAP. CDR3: CASGLVTGTEAFF. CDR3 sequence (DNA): TGTGCTAGTGGTTTGGTTACAGGCACTGAAGCTTTCTTT.

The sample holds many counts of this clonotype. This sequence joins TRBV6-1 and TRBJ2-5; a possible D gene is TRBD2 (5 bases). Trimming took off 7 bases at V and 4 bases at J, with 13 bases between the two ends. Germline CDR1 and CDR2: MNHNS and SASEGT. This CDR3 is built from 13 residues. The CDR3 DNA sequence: TGTGCCAGCAAGAGTCAGGCGGGAGAGACCCAGTACTTC. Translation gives CASKSQAGETQYF.

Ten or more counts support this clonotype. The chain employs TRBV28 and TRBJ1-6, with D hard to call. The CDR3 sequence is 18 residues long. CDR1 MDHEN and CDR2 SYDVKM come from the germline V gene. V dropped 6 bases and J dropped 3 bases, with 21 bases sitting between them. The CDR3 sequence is CASRPGHSGRYYNSPLHF. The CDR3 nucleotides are TGTGCCAGCAGACCAGGTCATTCCGGGAGGTACTATAATTCACCCCTCCACTTT.